A selection of T cell receptor beta chains follows, all from one sample in a study of shared clonotypes between healthy human individuals. Data came from immunoSEQ multiplex PCR; TCRdb stores just in-frame clones and leaves some out. The sample contains more than 2 million clones, over 85% of which appear only once. The sample consisted of naive CD8+ T cells from PBMCs. These receptors originate from a man aged 18 to 30 in good health. Some clones in this sample may be carry-over from other donors' samples. Each CDR3 is given with its conserved first and last residue. Fields, in order: clone size, V gene, D gene, J gene, CDR3 DNA, CDR3 protein. A D gene is named only where the DNA matches it firmly. The size field is filled for only some rows; it gives once, few, many or a size class.

>.|TRBV28|.|TRBJ2-7
TGTGCCAGCAGTTCTCGGGGACACTCCTACGAGCAGTACTTC
CASSSRGHSYEQYF
>.|TRBV5-1|.|TRBJ2-3
TGCGCCAGCAGGATCTTGCTTAGCGGCGAGGGCACAGATACGCAGTATTTT
CASRILLSGEGTDTQYF
>.|TRBV5-5|TRBD1|TRBJ2-7
TGTGCCAGCAGCTCCCGGGACAGGGCCCACGAGCAGTACTTC
CASSSRDRAHEQYF
>.|TRBV7-6|TRBD2|TRBJ2-1
TGTGCCAGCAGCTTCAGACTAGCGGGAGGCTCTAACTACAATGAGCAGTTCTTC
CASSFRLAGGSNYNEQFF
>.|TRBV11-2|TRBD2|TRBJ2-1
TGTGCCAGCAGCTTAGGGGGCGGGAGTTTCAGGGATGAGCAGTTCTTC
CASSLGGGSFRDEQFF
>.|TRBV27|.|TRBJ2-7
TGTGCCAGCAGTTTAGGTGTTACCTACTACGAGCAGTACTTC
CASSLGVTYYEQYF
>.|TRBV7-3|TRBD1|TRBJ2-7
TGTGCCAGCAGCTTAACCGGCAGGGGGCTCTACGAGCAGTACTTC
CASSLTGRGLYEQYF
>.|TRBV28|.|TRBJ2-7
TGTGCCAGCAGTCGCCCACTGACAGGCAACTACGAGCAGTACTTC
CASSRPLTGNYEQYF
>.|TRBV4-1|.|TRBJ1-2
TGCGCCAGCAGCCAAGCGTGGGGCTACACCTTC
CASSQAWGYTF
>.|TRBV9|.|TRBJ1-2
TGTGCCAGCAGCGTAGAGGGGGGCAGCTATGGCTACACCTTC
CASSVEGGSYGYTF
>.|TRBV6-1|TRBD1|TRBJ2-1
TGTGCCAGCAGTGAGACAGGGAGATTTATGAGCAATGAGCAGTTCTTC
CASSETGRFMSNEQFF
>once|TRBV4-2|TRBD2|TRBJ2-7
TGTGCCAGCAGCCAGGGAACTAGCGGGAGGGTCTCCTACGAGCAGTACTTC
CASSQGTSGRVSYEQYF
>.|TRBV27|.|TRBJ1-1
TGTGCCAGCAGTTTAGTCTCGAACACTGAAGCTTTCTTT
CASSLVSNTEAFF
>.|TRBV19|.|TRBJ1-1
TGTGCCAGTAGTATTATACGGCAAGTAGGGAACACTGAAGCTTTCTTT
CASSIIRQVGNTEAFF
>.|TRBV19|.|TRBJ1-5
TGTGCCAGTAGCCTGGGAGTAGGTAGCAATCAGCCCCAGCATTTT
CASSLGVGSNQPQHF
>once|TRBV6-5|TRBD1|TRBJ2-2
TGTGCCAGCAGTTGGGACAGGGGGCCCGGGGAGCTGTTTTTT
CASSWDRGPGELFF
>.|TRBV18|.|TRBJ2-1
TGTGCCAGCTCACCGCGCAGCTCCTACAATGAGCAGTTCTTC
CASSPRSSYNEQFF
>.|TRBV4-1|TRBD1|TRBJ2-7
TGCGCCAGCAGAGGGACAGAATACGAGCAGTACTTC
CASRGTEYEQYF
>.|TRBV7-2|TRBD2|TRBJ2-7
TGTGCCAGCAGCTTAGGGCCCCCGGGACTAGGTAGCTCCTACGAGCAGTACTTC
CASSLGPPGLGSSYEQYF
>.|TRBV6-5|.|TRBJ2-1
TGTGCCAGCAAGACGGGGAGCAGGGCCCACAATGAGCAGTTCTTC
CASKTGSRAHNEQFF